Below are 7 T cell receptor beta chains sequenced from a single sample in a study of blood T cell repertoires in COVID-19 (TCRdb year 2020). Receptor libraries were prepared by the immunoSEQ multiplex PCR assay. Entries here come from immuneACCESS through TCRdb and include only in-frame sequences with V and J called. Some clones fail to appear in such tables; in the studies checked, an unresolved V gene covers under half of the shortfall, and the cause of the remainder is unknown. The sample table shows 250,000 to 300,000 clones, and 70% to 90% are seen once. The ten largest clones add up to around 15% of the sample. The material sequenced was PBMCs or T cells enriched from blood (not recorded which). The receptors shown here come from a man between 18 and 29 years old who had recovered from COVID-19.

The CDR3 nucleotides read TGTGCCTGGAGTGTACAGGTCGGCACTGAAGCTTTCTTT. It yields the protein CAWSVQVGTEAFF. V gene TRBV30 combines with J gene TRBJ1-1, with D possibly matching TRBD1 (5 bases). The germline gives CDR1 GTSNPN, CDR2 SVGIG (reference sequence). The CDR3 runs to 13 residues. The V and J ends lost 0 bases and 4 bases respectively, with 9 bases between them.

V gene TRBV18 combines with J gene TRBJ1-1; 8 bases match TRBD1. Germline CDR1 KGHSH, CDR2 LQKENI. The ends lost 3 bases at V and 0 bases at J; junction bases unmatched: 12. This CDR3 is 18 amino acids long. The CDR3 DNA is TGTGCCAGCTCACCGCGGGACAGGCGTGGGAATCTGAACACTGAAGCTTTCTTT. Translating it yields CASSPRDRRGNLNTEAFF. The whole variable domain, remainder taken from reference TRBV18 and TRBJ1-1, is NAGVMQNPRHLVRRRGQEARLRCSPMKGHSHVYWYRQLPEEGLKFMVYLQKENIIDESGMPKERFSAEFPKEGPSILRIQQVVRGDSAAYFCASSPRDRRGNLNTEAFFGQGTRLTVV.

The chain combines TRBV5-1 with TRBJ1-4, with D perhaps TRBD1 (6 bases). Trimming took off 0 bases at V and 7 bases at J, with 10 bases between the two ends. Germline lookup yields CDR1 SGHRS and CDR2 YFSETQ. The CDR3 consists of 14 residues. CDR3 sequence reads: CASSLGRGVEKLFF. In DNA, the CDR3 is TGCGCCAGCAGCTTGGGCAGGGGCGTTGAAAAACTGTTTTTT.

This chain links TRBV7-9 with TRBJ2-7, with 9 bases identical to TRBD2. Per germline, CDR1 SEHNR and CDR2 FQNEAQ (reference sequence). The length of the CDR3 is 15 residues. V lost 5 bases and J lost 1; bases outside the gene matches: 6. CDR3 sequence: CASSPAGGASYEQYF. CDR3 DNA sequence: TGTGCCAGCAGCCCAGCGGGGGGCGCGTCCTACGAGCAGTACTTC.

The chain links TRBV5-5 to TRBJ2-5; the match to TRBD2 covers 11 bases. Germline V gene sequence: CDR1 SGHKS, CDR2 YYEKEE (reference sequence). J lost 2 bases, V lost 5 bases, and 5 bases had no gene match. The CDR3 extends over 15 amino acids. CDR3 residues: CASSRLAGRQETQYF. CDR3 nucleotide sequence: TGTGCCAGCAGTAGACTAGCGGGGAGACAAGAGACCCAGTACTTC.

The CDR3 reads CASSLDVDRVAFF. The CDR3 coding sequence is TGTGCCAGCAGCTTAGACGTCGACAGGGTTGCTTTCTTT. The V and J genes are TRBV7-9 and TRBJ1-1, with 7 bases lining up with TRBD1. Unmatched junction bases numbered 7, after V lost 1 base and J lost 11 bases. The length of the CDR3 is 13 residues. Looked up from germline, CDR1 is SEHNR and CDR2 is FQNEAQ (reference sequence).

V gene TRBV28 combines with J gene TRBJ2-7; no firm D call. The germline gives CDR1 MDHEN, CDR2 SYDVKM. Trimming cost V 5 bases and J 0 bases, with 17 bases left between them. CDR3 size: 16 residues. The CDR3 DNA sequence: TGTGCCAGCAGTCCCTTGGGCCAGTCGAGCTCCTACGAGCAGTACTTC. It translates to CASSPLGQSSSYEQYF.